These 22 T cell receptor beta chains were sequenced from one sample in a study of blood T cell repertoires in COVID-19. The method was immunoSEQ multiplex PCR; TCRdb's version includes in-frame clones alone and lacks a portion of them. The sample yields roughly 400,000 clones, roughly 90% seen once. Material: PBMCs or T cells enriched from blood (not recorded which). Receptor source: a woman younger than 45 who had recovered from COVID-19.

V is TRBV2 and J is TRBJ2-2; D is ambiguous. The CDR3 has 14 residues. Trimming cost V 1 base and J 5 bases, with 8 bases left between them. Germline V gene sequence: CDR1 SNHLY, CDR2 FYNNEI. CDR3 sequence reads: CASSEEASTGELFF. The CDR3 DNA reads TGTGCCAGCAGTGAAGAAGCATCTACCGGGGAGCTGTTTTTT.

The chain joins TRBV6-6 to TRBJ2-1; TRBD1 matches 8 bases. V shed 8 bases and J 8 bases; nucleotides not matched to a gene: 11. Germline V gene data show CDR1 as MNHNY and CDR2 as SVGAGI (reference sequence). The CDR3 spans 14 residues. The CDR3 reads CASGSGQGKDEQFF. CDR3 DNA sequence: TGTGCCAGCGGATCAGGACAGGGAAAAGATGAGCAGTTCTTC.

The chain has TRBV7-2 and TRBJ2-1, with 8 positions matching TRBD2. J was trimmed by 4 bases and V by 5 bases; bases with no gene match: 10. The CDR3 spans 16 residues. In germline, CDR1 is SGHTA, CDR2 FQGNSA. CDR3 DNA: TGTGCCAGCAGCCAGCCACTAGCGGTCAGTTACAATGAGCAGTTCTTC. As protein: CASSQPLAVSYNEQFF.

The V call is TRBV28, the J call TRBJ1-1; no definite D call. CDR1 MDHEN and CDR2 SYDVKM come from the germline V gene. This CDR3 is 13 amino acids long. Trimming cost V 7 bases and J 6 bases, with 15 bases left between them. CDR3 region: CASMTPARPEAFF. DNA of the CDR3: TGTGCCAGCATGACGCCGGCGCGGCCTGAAGCTTTCTTT.

This clone was recorded once. The rearrangement joins TRBV25-1 to TRBJ1-2, with D perhaps matching TRBD1 (6 bases). Trimming removed 7 bases from V and 8 bases from J, with 20 bases in between. The CDR3 runs 14 residues. Germline V CDR1 and CDR2: MGHDK, SYGVNS. The CDR3 loop reads CASMGSGTRVGYTF. DNA of the CDR3: TGTGCCAGCATGGGGTCCGGGACACGCGTAGGCTACACCTTC.

This chain connects TRBV6-5 to TRBJ2-3; D is perhaps TRBD1 (5 bases). V was pared by 0 bases and J by 4 bases, with 8 bases between. Germline loops: CDR1 MNHEY, CDR2 SVGAGI. The CDR3 is 14 amino acids. The CDR3 protein is CASSYSKQADTQYF. As DNA, the CDR3 is TGTGCCAGCAGTTACTCTAAACAGGCAGATACGCAGTATTTT.

The chain joins TRBV30 to TRBJ2-3; 11 nucleotides match TRBD2. Per germline, CDR1 GTSNPN and CDR2 SVGIG (reference sequence). This CDR3 comprises 16 residues. The V and J ends lost 1 base and 4 bases, in that order; junction bases with no gene match: 7. This CDR3 reads CAWSDSGRDSADTQYF. In DNA form, the CDR3 reads TGTGCCTGGAGTGATAGCGGGAGGGATAGCGCAGATACGCAGTATTTT. Full variable domain (remainder filled in from reference TRBV30 and TRBJ2-3): SQTIHQWPATLVQPVGSPLSLECTVEGTSNPNLYWYRQAAGRGLQLLFYSVGIGQISSEVPQNLSASRPQDRQFILSSKKLLLSDSGFYLCAWSDSGRDSADTQYFGPGTRLTVL.

V gene TRBV27 combines with J gene TRBJ1-2; a possible D gene is TRBD1 (6 bases). The CDR3 runs to 14 residues. The germline gives CDR1 MNHEY, CDR2 SMNVEV (reference sequence). V lost 6 bases and J 6 bases, leaving 17 bases between the germline ends. This CDR3 reads CASSTQGTADGYTF. The CDR3 DNA follows: TGTGCCAGCAGCACACAGGGTACGGCAGATGGCTACACCTTC.

CDR3 sequence reads: CASSPSGFSYEQYF. The CDR3 DNA reads TGTGCCAGCAGTCCATCCGGGTTTTCCTACGAGCAGTACTTC. This rearrangement joins TRBV27 to TRBJ2-7; no definite D call. Germline-derived CDR1 and CDR2 are MNHEY and SMNVEV (reference sequence). Between the trimmed V and J ends, which lost 5 bases and 1 base, there was a span of 12 bases. The CDR3 totals 14 residues.

CDR3 sequence (DNA): TGTGCCAGTAGCTCGGGAACAGGGAGAGCTCAGGGCAGCGGGGAGCTGTTTTTT. This sequence encodes CASSSGTGRAQGSGELFF. The genes are TRBV19 and TRBJ2-2; D might be TRBD1 (6 bases). The V and J ends lost 6 bases and 7 bases respectively, with 27 bases between them. Germline V gene data show CDR1 as LNHDA and CDR2 as SQIVND (reference sequence). The CDR3 totals 18 residues.

The chain has TRBV19 and TRBJ2-3; TRBD1 agrees at 10 bases. The CDR3 totals 15 residues. The germline V gene encodes CDR1 LNHDA and CDR2 SQIVND (reference sequence). V lost 3 bases and J lost 5; bases outside the gene matches: 5. The CDR3 region has the DNA TGTGCCAGTAGTATCGGGACAGGGGTGAGAGATACGCAGTATTTT. It specifies CASSIGTGVRDTQYF.

V and J are TRBV5-1 and TRBJ2-7; D is possibly TRBD1 (5 bases). Trimming cost V 1 base and J 3 bases, with 8 bases left between them. The CDR3 covers 13 residues. Germline CDR1 and CDR2: SGHRS and YFSETQ. DNA of the CDR3: TGCGCCAGCAGCTTGTTTAGGGGCTACGAGCAGTACTTC. Translation: CASSLFRGYEQYF.

As DNA, the CDR3 is TGTGCCTGGACCCGAAGAGTAGCGGGAGCTCCTGAGCAGTACTTC. This encodes CAWTRRVAGAPEQYF. The genes are TRBV30 and TRBJ2-7, with 9 bases lining up with TRBD2. V gave up 4 bases and J gave up 7 bases; unmatched junction bases: 14. The CDR3 contains 15 residues. CDR1 and CDR2 (germline): GTSNPN, SVGIG (reference sequence). Together with reference TRBV30 and TRBJ2-7, the CDR3 gives the full variable domain: SQTIHQWPATLVQPVGSPLSLECTVEGTSNPNLYWYRQAAGRGLQLLFYSVGIGQISSEVPQNLSASRPQDRQFILSSKKLLLSDSGFYLCAWTRRVAGAPEQYFGPGTRLTVT.

The rearrangement joins TRBV11-2 to TRBJ2-1, with TRBD2 matching 9 bases. After removal of 5 bases from V and 3 bases from J, the junction contained 5 bases not matched to a gene. This CDR3 spans 15 amino acids. Germline values: CDR1 SGHAT, CDR2 FQNNGV. In DNA, the CDR3 is TGTGCCAGCAGCCGGACTAGCGATGGCTACAATGAGCAGTTCTTC. As protein: CASSRTSDGYNEQFF.

The rearrangement links TRBV11-3 to TRBJ2-3; TRBD1 agrees at 11 bases. J gave up 3 bases and V 5 bases, and 4 bases lay outside the gene matches. Germline CDR1 is SGHNT and CDR2 is YENEEA. This CDR3 is 15 amino acids long. The DNA for the CDR3 is TGTGCCAGCAGCCAGGACAGGGGGCAAACAGATACGCAGTATTTT. Encoded protein: CASSQDRGQTDTQYF.

The chain joins TRBV9 to TRBJ1-2, with a tentative D call TRBD1 (6 bases). The germline gives CDR1 SGDLS, CDR2 YYNGEE. The length of the CDR3 is 12 residues. Trimming took 3 bases from V and 8 from J, leaving 11 bases between them. CDR3 in DNA: TGTGCCAGCAGCGCCAACAGGGAGGGCTACACCTTC. It yields the protein CASSANREGYTF.

The chain couples TRBV5-5 to TRBJ2-4, with D possibly TRBD1 on 6 matching bases. Germline CDR1 is SGHKS and CDR2 is YYEKEE (reference sequence). Trimming pared 3 bases from V and 3 bases from J, leaving 16 bases between. The CDR3 is 16 residues long. The CDR3 protein is CASSSQTGRDKNIQYF. In nucleotides, the CDR3 is TGTGCCAGCAGCTCACAAACAGGGCGCGACAAAAACATTCAGTACTTC.

The chain couples TRBV27 to TRBJ1-2; possible D gene TRBD1, 6 bases. The CDR3 contains 13 residues. Per germline, CDR1 MNHEY and CDR2 SMNVEV (reference sequence). Trimming took off 2 bases at V and 7 bases at J, with 11 bases between the two ends. This CDR3 is CASSLTGSGGYTF. The CDR3 bases are TGTGCCAGCAGTTTAACAGGGAGTGGTGGCTACACCTTC.

The chain couples TRBV28 to TRBJ1-4; 11 bases line up with TRBD1. Looked up from germline, CDR1 is MDHEN and CDR2 is SYDVKM. The junction had 13 bases not matched to a gene; V was cut back by 8 bases and J by 8 bases. The CDR3 spans 16 residues. The CDR3 DNA reads TGTGCCAGCGTTCGTGGGGGACAGGGGGTGCGGGAAAAACTGTTTTTT. Its translation: CASVRGGQGVREKLFF.

The gene calls are TRBV3-1 (or the pseudogene TRBV3-2) and TRBJ1-2; D gene uncertain. CDR3 length equals 12 residues. V was clipped by 5 bases and J by 3 bases, with 7 bases between them. Germline CDR1 LGHDT, CDR2 YNNKEL (reference sequence). The CDR3 nucleotides are TGTGCCAGCAGCTTTCGAGACTATGGCTACACCTTC. Protein: CASSFRDYGYTF.

This sequence joins TRBV4-3 and TRBJ1-3; D is unresolved. The V gene's germline CDR1 is LGHNA and CDR2 YSLEER. V was pared by 0 bases and J by 2 bases, with 14 bases between. This CDR3 contains 17 residues. CDR3 sequence reads: CASSQEGPGYTGNTIYF. CDR3 DNA sequence: TGCGCCAGCAGCCAAGAAGGCCCAGGCTATACTGGAAACACCATATATTTT.

The chain combines TRBV3-1 (or the pseudogene TRBV3-2) with TRBJ1-1; unclear D gene. Trimming left V 3 bases short and J 7 bases short, with 6 bases between. CDR3 length: 11 residues. CDR1 is LGHDT and CDR2 is YNNKEL in the germline V gene (reference sequence). CDR3 in amino acids: CASSQASEAFF. The CDR3 DNA follows: TGTGCCAGCAGCCAGGCTAGTGAAGCTTTCTTT.